Following are 17 T cell receptor beta chains from one sample sequenced in a study of T cells in Graves' hyperthyroidism and ophthalmopathy. Amplification targeted TCR beta CDR3 regions from RNA transcripts. The HTBI primer set served for first-round RT-PCR of the TCR CDR3. TCRdb recomputed calls from the multiplex PCR reads with MiXCR, one row per CDR3 protein. The sample shows hundreds of thousands of distinct CDR3 sequences, 20% of them seen only once. Source material: blood. Receptors were obtained from a middle-aged man with Graves' ophthalmopathy.

The chain joins TRBV6-1 to TRBJ2-6; no firm D call. This CDR3 spans 16 amino acids. Trimming left V 5 bases short and J 0 bases short, with 11 bases between. Per the germline V gene, CDR1 is MNHNS and CDR2 is SASEGT. CDR3 coding DNA: TGTGCCAGCAGTAGGTACAGAACCTCTGGGGCCAACGTCCTGACTTTC. This translates into CASSRYRTSGANVLTF.

This clonotype was counted a few times. V and J are TRBV14 and TRBJ2-1; no reliable D call. Trimming took off 0 bases at V and 4 bases at J, with 10 bases between the two ends. The germline V gene encodes CDR1 SGHDN and CDR2 FVKESK. The CDR3 spans 15 residues. The CDR3 reads CASSQDLGLYNEQFF. The CDR3 DNA sequence: TGTGCCAGCAGCCAAGATTTAGGGCTGTACAATGAGCAGTTCTTC.

This clonotype was detected ten times or more. The chain couples TRBV28 to TRBJ2-7; the match to TRBD2 covers 8 bases. The CDR3 covers 14 residues. CDR1 is MDHEN, CDR2 SYDVKM, per germline. J lost 3 bases, V lost 3 bases, and 4 bases had no gene match. CDR3 amino acids: CASSLALAVYEQYF. The DNA of the CDR3 is TGTGCCAGCAGTTTGGCACTAGCGGTCTACGAGCAGTACTTC.

This clonotype was seen more than once but under ten times. This sequence joins TRBV11-2 and TRBJ2-7, with D possibly TRBD2 on 5 matching bases. The V gene's germline CDR1 is SGHAT and CDR2 FQNNGV. V gave up 6 bases and J gave up 1 base, with 13 bases separating them. This CDR3 is 14 amino acids long. In DNA, the CDR3 is TGTGCCAGCAGACGACTAATTGGGTCCTACGAGCAGTACTTC. This translates into CASRRLIGSYEQYF.

The sample holds a few counts of this clonotype. V gene TRBV4-1 combines with J gene TRBJ2-7, with D perhaps TRBD1 (5 bases). CDR3 size: 15 residues. V lost 0 bases and J lost 6, with 15 bases in between. From germline, CDR1 is MGHRA and CDR2 YSYEKL. DNA for the CDR3: TGCGCCAGCAGCCAAGAATGGGGCAGCCAAAGCGAGCAGTACTTC. Protein: CASSQEWGSQSEQYF.

This clonotype was seen a few times. The genes are TRBV6-2 or TRBV6-3 and TRBJ2-3; TRBD2 matches at 8 bases. V shed 8 bases and J 1 base; nucleotides not matched to a gene: 5. This CDR3 is 14 amino acids long. The germline CDR1 and CDR2 sequences are MNHEY and SVGEGT. As DNA, the CDR3 is TGTGCCAGCTACGCGGGAGGTGGCACAGATACGCAGTATTTT. As protein: CASYAGGGTDTQYF.

The V call is TRBV6-5, the J call TRBJ2-7; no definite D call. The CDR3 runs 13 residues. V dropped 5 bases and J dropped 6 bases, with 14 bases sitting between them. CDR1 is MNHEY, CDR2 SVGAGI, per germline. CDR3 loop: CASSIKGVSEQYF. CDR3 nucleotide sequence: TGTGCCAGCAGTATCAAAGGAGTTTCCGAGCAGTACTTC.

This clonotype was detected a few times. The chain recombines TRBV19 with TRBJ1-1; TRBD1 is a possible D gene (5 bases). This CDR3 spans 15 amino acids. CDR1 and CDR2 from the germline V gene are LNHDA and SQIVND (reference sequence). V dropped 3 bases and J dropped 4 bases, with 15 bases sitting between them. CDR3 nucleotide sequence: TGTGCCAGTAGTATCCTTCGGGGTGGGGGCACTGAAGCTTTCTTT. Translating it yields CASSILRGGGTEAFF.

This clonotype came up many times. CDR3 nucleotide sequence: TGTGCCAGCAGCTTAAGGGTGATGGGTCCGGAGCAGTTCTTC. As protein: CASSLRVMGPEQFF. The chain is built from TRBV7-9 and TRBJ2-1; no clear D. Germline V gene lookup returns CDR1 SEHNR and CDR2 FQNEAQ (reference sequence). V was pared by 2 bases and J by 10 bases, with 15 bases between. The CDR3 spans 14 residues.

The V gene is TRBV7-2, the J gene TRBJ2-6; D not certain. With 5 bases removed from V and 0 bases from J, the gap between germline ends came to 20 bases. In germline, CDR1 is SGHTA, CDR2 FQGNSA. CDR3 size: 19 residues. CDR3 nucleotide sequence: TGTGCCAGCAGCCACTCGCATCGAGACACCGGCTCTGGGGCCAACGTCCTGACTTTC. It translates to CASSHSHRDTGSGANVLTF. The variable domain in full, with the rest retrieved from reference TRBV7-2 and TRBJ2-6, is GAGVSQSPSNKVTEKGKDVELRCDPISGHTALYWYRQSLGQGLEFLIYFQGNSAPDKSGLPSDRFSAERTGGSVSTLTIQRTQQEDSAVYLCASSHSHRDTGSGANVLTFGAGSRLTVL.

This clonotype has a handful of counts. The rearrangement joins TRBV7-3 to TRBJ1-1; TRBD1 might be the D (6 bases). CDR3 length: 15 residues. V was pared by 1 base and J by 5 bases, with 14 bases between. Germline CDR1 SGHTA, CDR2 FQGTGA. CDR3 residues: CASSLMGRGDTEAFF. In DNA form, the CDR3 reads TGTGCCAGCAGCTTAATGGGCAGGGGCGATACTGAAGCTTTCTTT.

This clonotype was detected only a few times. The J gene is TRBJ1-6, the V gene TRBV5-1; D is possibly TRBD1 (6 bases). The CDR3 covers 15 residues. CDR1 and CDR2 from the germline V gene are SGHRS and YFSETQ. Trimming left V 4 bases short and J 7 bases short, with 15 bases between. CDR3 sequence (DNA): TGCGCCAGCAGCCGGGACAATCAGGGCAATTCACCCCTCCACTTT. Translated: CASSRDNQGNSPLHF.

The sample holds many counts of this clonotype. The chain carries TRBV6-5 and TRBJ2-5, with D uncertain. The CDR3 has 13 amino acids. Per the germline V gene, CDR1 is MNHEY and CDR2 is SVGAGI. V was pared by 0 bases and J by 4 bases, with 6 bases between. As DNA, the CDR3 is TGTGCCAGCAGTTACTCGGTTGGAGAGACCCAGTACTTC. Its protein product is CASSYSVGETQYF.

This clonotype turned up a few times. The chain carries TRBV7-2 and TRBJ1-2; no clear D. Germline V gene lookup returns CDR1 SGHTA and CDR2 FQGNSA. The CDR3 is 13 amino acids. V lost 1 base to trimming and J lost 8 bases, with 11 bases between them. The DNA for the CDR3 is TGTGCCAGCAGCTTAGGACCTCCTGAGGGCTACACCTTC. Its translation is CASSLGPPEGYTF.

This clonotype was observed at least ten times. The V call is TRBV28, the J call TRBJ2-1; D unresolved. This CDR3 has 16 amino acids. Trimming shortened V by 3 bases and J by 0 bases, and 12 bases separated the two germline ends. Germline V gene sequence: CDR1 MDHEN, CDR2 SYDVKM. The CDR3 spells CASSFKGQSSYNEQFF. The CDR3 DNA reads as TGTGCCAGCAGTTTTAAGGGCCAGAGCTCCTACAATGAGCAGTTCTTC.

This clonotype has only a few counts. The CDR3 region has the DNA TGTGCCAGCAGCTTGATGCCTTCGGGACACCTGTACCAAGAGACCCAGTACTTC. This codes for CASSLMPSGHLYQETQYF. The chain has TRBV5-5 and TRBJ2-5; maybe TRBD1 (6 bases). V was trimmed by 1 base and J by 0 bases, leaving 19 bases between them. This CDR3 region has 18 residues. CDR1 is SGHKS, CDR2 YYEKEE, per germline (reference sequence).

The gene calls are TRBV4-3 and TRBJ1-2; 8 nucleotides agree with TRBD1. Germline assignment: CDR1 LGHNA and CDR2 YSLEER. The CDR3 sequence is 17 residues long. J was trimmed by 6 bases and V by 0 bases; bases with no gene match: 12. The CDR3: CASSQDARDRTIHGYTF. CDR3 nucleotides: TGCGCCAGCAGCCAAGATGCCCGGGACAGGACGATCCATGGCTACACCTTC.